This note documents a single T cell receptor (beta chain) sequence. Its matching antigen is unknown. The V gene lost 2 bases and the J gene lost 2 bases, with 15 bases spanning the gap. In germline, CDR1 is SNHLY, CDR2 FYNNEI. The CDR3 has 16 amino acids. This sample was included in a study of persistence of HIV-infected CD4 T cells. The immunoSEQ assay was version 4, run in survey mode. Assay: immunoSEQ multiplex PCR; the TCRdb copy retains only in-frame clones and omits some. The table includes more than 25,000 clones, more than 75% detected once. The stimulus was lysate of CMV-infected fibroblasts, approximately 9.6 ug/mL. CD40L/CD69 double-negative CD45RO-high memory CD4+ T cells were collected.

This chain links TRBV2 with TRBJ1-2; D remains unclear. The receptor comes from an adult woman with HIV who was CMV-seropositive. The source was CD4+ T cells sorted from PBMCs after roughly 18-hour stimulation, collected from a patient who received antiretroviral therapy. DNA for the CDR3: TGTGCCAGCAGTGAAAGCCCTCTCGGGATCAACTATGGCTACACCTTC. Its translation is CASSESPLGINYGYTF.